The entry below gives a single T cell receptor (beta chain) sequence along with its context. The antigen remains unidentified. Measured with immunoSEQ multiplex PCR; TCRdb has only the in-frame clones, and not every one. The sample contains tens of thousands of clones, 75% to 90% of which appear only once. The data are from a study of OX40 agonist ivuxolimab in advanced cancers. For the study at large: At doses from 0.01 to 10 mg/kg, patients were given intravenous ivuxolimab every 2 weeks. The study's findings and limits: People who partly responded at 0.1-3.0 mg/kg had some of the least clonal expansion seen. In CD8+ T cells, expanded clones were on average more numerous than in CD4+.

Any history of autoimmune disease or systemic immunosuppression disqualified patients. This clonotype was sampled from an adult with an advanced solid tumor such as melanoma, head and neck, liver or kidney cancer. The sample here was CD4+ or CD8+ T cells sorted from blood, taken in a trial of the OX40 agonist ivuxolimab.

CDR3 region: CAINPGYYGYTF. CDR3 DNA: TGTGCCATAAACCCGGGGTACTATGGCTACACCTTC. This chain uses TRBV6-6 with TRBJ1-2; D is unresolved. The ends were cut back, 10 bases at V and 3 bases at J, with 12 bases in the middle. CDR1 is MNHNY, CDR2 SVGAGI, per germline (reference sequence). This CDR3 comprises 12 residues.